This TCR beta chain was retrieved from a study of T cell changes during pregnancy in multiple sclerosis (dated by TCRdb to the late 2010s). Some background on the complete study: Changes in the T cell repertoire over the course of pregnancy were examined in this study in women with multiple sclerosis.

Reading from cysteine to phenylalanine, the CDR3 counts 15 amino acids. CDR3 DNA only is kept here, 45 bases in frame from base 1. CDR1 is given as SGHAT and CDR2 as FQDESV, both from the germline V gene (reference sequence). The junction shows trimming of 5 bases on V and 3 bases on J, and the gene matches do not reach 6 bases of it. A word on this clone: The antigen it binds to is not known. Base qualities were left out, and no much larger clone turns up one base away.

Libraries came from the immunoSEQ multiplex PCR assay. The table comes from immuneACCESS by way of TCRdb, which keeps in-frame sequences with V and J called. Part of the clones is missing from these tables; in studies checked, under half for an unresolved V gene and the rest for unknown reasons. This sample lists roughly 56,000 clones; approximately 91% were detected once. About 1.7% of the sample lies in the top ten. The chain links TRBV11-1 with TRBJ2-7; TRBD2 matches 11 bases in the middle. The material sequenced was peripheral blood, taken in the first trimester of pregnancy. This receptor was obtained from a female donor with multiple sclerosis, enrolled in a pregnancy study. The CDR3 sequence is CASSDGLAGLYEQYF. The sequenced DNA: TGTGCCAGCAGCGACGGACTAGCGGGCCTCTACGAGCAGTACTTC.